The clone carrying this T cell receptor (beta chain) was seen more than once but under ten times. Its antigen remains unidentified. The repertoire was sequenced with immunoSEQ multiplex PCR; TCRdb's copy has only in-frame clones and lacks some. The data contain around 1,900 clones, just over 75% of them seen just once; the ten biggest clones take up about 10%. The sample belongs to a study of immune cell composition in non-small cell lung cancer. The normal lung sample lay at least 3 cm, and maximally far, from the tumour. Study results and caveats: It was not proven that tumour-reactive clones equal dominant tumour-associated clones.

The CDR3 is 16 amino acids. After removal of 5 bases from V and 4 bases from J, the junction contained 11 bases not matched to a gene. Germline CDR1 reads SGHTA; CDR2 reads FQGTGA. The clonotype originates from a human donor with non-small cell lung cancer. The source material was non-adjacent lung tissue. This chain joins TRBV7-3 and TRBJ1-1, with 9 bases fitting TRBD1. This CDR3 is CASSPQGQGVGTEAFF. The DNA for the CDR3 is TGTGCCAGCAGCCCCCAGGGACAGGGAGTGGGCACTGAAGCTTTCTTT.